This T cell receptor beta chain was captured by sequencing in a study of post-analysis software for immune sequencing data. The overall study: The disease courses covered relapsing-remitting, secondary progressive and progressive-relapsing multiple sclerosis. Overall study results and limits: Normalized Chao1 diversity was significantly lower in multiple sclerosis patients than in controls. Four or five TRBV segments, TRBV5-6, TRBV5-1 and TRBV20-1 among them, were found more frequent in patients than controls.

Details on this clonotype: What it recognizes is unknown.

V was pared by 11 bases and J by 10 bases, with 15 bases of the junction left unmatched. The CDR3 consists of 15 residues. CDR1 is SGHDN, CDR2 FVKESK, per germline. Unique-molecular-identifier-tagged TCR beta cDNA libraries were used. One entry per CDR3 protein results from TCRdb running MiXCR on the PCR reads. The data hold roughly 650,000 distinct CDR3 sequences, with 55% to 70% observed a single time. This TCR came from a girl aged 2-9 years with multiple sclerosis. Input material: blood. V usage is TRBV14 and J usage is TRBJ2-1; TRBD1 aligns across 12 bases. The CDR3 loop reads CASHRTGTGGVEQFF. DNA of the CDR3: TGTGCCTCCCATAGAACCGGGACAGGGGGCGTCGAGCAGTTCTTC.